The 13 T cell receptor beta chains below come from one sample, sequenced in a study of CXCR3-negative and CXCR3-positive naive CD8 T cells. Points from the study as a whole: CXCR3-positive naive cells carried more hydrophobic TRB CDR3s than CXCR3-negative naive cells did.

Preparation of TRB cDNA libraries relied on 5' RACE carrying UMI labels. TCRdb reprocessed the 5' RACE reads and keeps a single row for each CDR3 protein, giving no DNA. The ten most abundant clones cover around 0.41% of a sample with approximately 130,000 distinct CDR3 sequences. No antigen is known for these receptors. Material: naive CXCR3+ CD8+ T cells from blood. Subset defined: CD45RO-CCR7+CD27+CD95- naive CD8+ T cells expressing CXCR3 (TNR3+). The origin of the receptors is a human donor in good health. Some clones in this sample may be carry-over from other donors' samples.

This chain connects TRBV6-5 to TRBJ1-1. The germline CDR1 and CDR2 sequences are MNHEY and SVGAGI. There are 13 residues in the CDR3. CDR3 sequence: CASSVREGTEAFF.

The V call is TRBV28, the J call TRBJ1-5; TCRdb's D call, TRBD1, is unchecked because there is no DNA. This CDR3 spans 15 amino acids. CDR1 MDHEN and CDR2 SYDVKM come from the germline V gene. CDR3 loop: CASSEDRGSNQPQHF.

The V gene is TRBV20-1, the J gene TRBJ2-5; the TCRdb call, TRBD2, lacks DNA for checking. The CDR3 totals 16 residues. Germline lookup yields CDR1 DFQATT and CDR2 SNEGSKA (reference sequence). The CDR3 loop reads CSARPTSGGYQETQYF.

The genes are TRBV7-2 and TRBJ2-7. Looked up from germline, CDR1 is SGHTA and CDR2 is FQGNSA. The CDR3 loop spans 14 amino acids. The chain's CDR3 is CASSYGVSASEQYF.

The gene calls are TRBV20-1 and TRBJ2-1. CDR3 length equals 15 residues. Germline CDR1 is DFQATT and CDR2 is SNEGSKA (reference sequence). The CDR3 is CSARDLGLSYNEQFF.

V usage is TRBV12-3 or TRBV12-4 and J usage is TRBJ2-7; as DNA is missing, the TRBD2 call by TCRdb cannot be tested. The CDR3 has 15 amino acids. CDR3 loop: CASSWGLAARGEQYF.

The chain joins TRBV11-2 to TRBJ2-3; TCRdb returns TRBD1, unconfirmable since there is no DNA. The CDR3 loop spans 15 amino acids. Germline V lookup: CDR1 SGHAT, CDR2 FQNNGV. CDR3 residues: CASSSGPWSTDTQYF.

V usage is TRBV12-3 or TRBV12-4 and J usage is TRBJ2-1; TCRdb's assignment of TRBD2 cannot be checked, as there is no DNA. The CDR3 has 15 amino acids. The chain's CDR3 is CASTTLAGPYNEQFF.

This chain joins TRBV15 and TRBJ1-5; TCRdb's assignment of TRBD1 cannot be checked, as there is no DNA. The germline gives CDR1 LNHNV, CDR2 YYDKDF (reference sequence). This CDR3 region has 13 residues. The CDR3: CATSRDTGQPQHF. Complete variable domain (other parts from reference TRBV15 and TRBJ1-5): DAMVIQNPRYQVTQFGKPVTLSCSQTLNHNVMYWYQQKSSQAPKLLFHYYDKDFNNEADTPDNFQSRRPNTSFCFLDIRSPGLGDTAMYLCATSRDTGQPQHFGDGTRLSIL.

This rearrangement joins TRBV7-2 to TRBJ2-3; TCRdb designates TRBD1, a call that cannot be tested without DNA. CDR3 length: 13 residues. Germline V gives CDR1 SGHTA, CDR2 FQGNSA. The CDR3 sequence: CASSRLGPDTQYF.

The chain has TRBV28 and TRBJ2-7; TCRdb's D call, TRBD2, is unchecked because there is no DNA. CDR1 MDHEN and CDR2 SYDVKM come from the germline V gene. The CDR3 loop spans 15 amino acids. CDR3 loop: CASSPVGGEYDEQYF.

This chain connects TRBV7-6 to TRBJ2-5; TCRdb calls TRBD2, which cannot be checked without DNA. CDR1 is SGHVS, CDR2 FNYEAQ, per germline. The CDR3 is 15 residues long. The CDR3 reads CASSVTSGGGETQYF.

The chain combines TRBV25-1 with TRBJ2-7; the TCRdb call, TRBD2, lacks DNA for checking. This CDR3 spans 13 amino acids. Germline V CDR1 and CDR2: MGHDK, SYGVNS. Here the CDR3 reads CASRTSGSYEQYF.